The 21 T cell receptor beta chains given below trace back to one sample, sequenced in a study of T cells after posttransplantation cyclophosphamide. Busulfan-fludarabine conditioning, marrow transplant, and cyclophosphamide on days +3 and +4 were administered. The table came from immunoSEQ multiplex PCR; TCRdb's copy has only in-frame clones and leaves some out. This sample carries roughly 8,000 clones, none of them present only once. The sequencing used PBMCs, collected after an allogeneic stem cell transplant with post-transplant cyclophosphamide. The receptors shown here come from a male patient aged 30 to 40 who received an allogeneic stem cell transplant from an unrelated donor, was CMV-positive, and had acute and chronic GVHD. The graft donor may account for some of the T cells.

This clone appeared many times. The chain employs TRBV29-1 and TRBJ2-7; 7 nucleotides line up with TRBD2. In germline, CDR1 is SQVTM, CDR2 ANQGSEA. CDR3 length equals 14 residues. The trim removed 0 bases at V and 7 bases at J, leaving 9 bases unmatched. CDR3 nucleotides: TGCAGCGTTGAAGATCGGGCGGGAGTGGATGAGCAGTACTTC. Translation gives CSVEDRAGVDEQYF.

This clone was observed at least ten times. V is TRBV7-9 and J is TRBJ2-7; D is unclear. This CDR3 is 13 amino acids long. Germline CDR1 SEHNR, CDR2 FQNEAQ (reference sequence). V lost 5 bases to trimming and J lost 4 bases, with 12 bases between them. The CDR3 DNA is TGTGCCAGCAGCGCCGCAGTTGGTTACGAGCAGTACTTC. It encodes CASSAAVGYEQYF.

This clone was seen at least ten times. The V gene is TRBV29-1, the J gene TRBJ1-3, with D perhaps matching TRBD1 (6 bases). The CDR3 length is 13 residues. V was pared by 7 bases and J by 1 base, with 11 bases between. Germline assignment: CDR1 SQVTM and CDR2 ANQGSEA. The CDR3 spells CSGGGASGNTIYF. The CDR3 DNA is TGCAGCGGAGGGGGGGCATCTGGAAACACCATATATTTT.

This clone was counted ten times or more. The V gene is TRBV9, the J gene TRBJ2-1, with a possible D match to TRBD2 (5 bases). The V end was cut by 3 bases, the J end by 2 bases, with 18 bases between. There are 17 residues in the CDR3. Germline loops: CDR1 SGDLS, CDR2 YYNGEE. The CDR3 spells CASSASGVVRPYNEQFF. The CDR3 DNA is TGTGCCAGCAGCGCGTCCGGGGTGGTGCGCCCCTACAATGAGCAGTTCTTC.

This clone is medium-sized (0.01 to 0.1%) within its sample. The chain joins TRBV5-1 to TRBJ1-4, with a tentative D call TRBD1 (5 bases). V was pared by 0 bases and J by 6 bases, with 9 bases between. CDR3 length equals 14 residues. Germline loops: CDR1 SGHRS, CDR2 YFSETQ. The CDR3 bases are TGCGCCAGCAGCTTGGGCGGGGGGGATGAAAAACTGTTTTTT. Amino acids: CASSLGGGDEKLFF.

Relative to its sample, this clone is medium-sized. The chain combines TRBV5-1 with TRBJ1-1; TRBD1 matches at 7 bases. Per the germline V gene, CDR1 is SGHRS and CDR2 is YFSETQ. The CDR3 is 15 residues long. V was pared by 3 bases and J by 1 base, with 6 bases of the junction left unmatched. The CDR3 protein is CASSWGQIQNTEAFF. CDR3 DNA: TGCGCCAGCAGCTGGGGACAGATCCAGAACACTGAAGCTTTCTTT.

Many counts were recorded for this clone. V gene TRBV2 combines with J gene TRBJ1-2; 8 nucleotides agree with TRBD1. The CDR3 contains 12 residues. Losses at the gene ends were 6 bases for V and 8 bases for J; bases not matched to a gene: 5. Germline V gives CDR1 SNHLY, CDR2 FYNNEI. CDR3 amino acids: CASRQGAGGYTF. DNA for the CDR3: TGTGCCAGCAGGCAGGGGGCCGGGGGCTACACCTTC.

By frequency in the sample, this clone is medium-sized (0.01 to 0.1%). The rearrangement links TRBV14 to TRBJ2-7, with D tentatively TRBD1 (5 bases). Germline assignment: CDR1 SGHDN and CDR2 FVKESK. Between the trimmed V and J ends, which lost 1 base and 9 bases, there was a span of 13 bases. The CDR3 has 13 amino acids. CDR3 DNA sequence: TGTGCCAGCAGCCAAGTTGGCCAGGGAAGGCAGTACTTC. This translates into CASSQVGQGRQYF.

In its sample, this clone ranks as medium-sized (0.01 to 0.1%). This rearrangement joins TRBV9 to TRBJ2-7; TRBD2 aligns across 14 bases. The length of the CDR3 is 18 residues. V was pared by 3 bases and J by 5 bases, with 13 bases of the junction left unmatched. Germline CDR1 SGDLS, CDR2 YYNGEE. CDR3 sequence: CASSATGLAGVLPDEQYF. The DNA for the CDR3 is TGTGCCAGCAGCGCCACGGGACTAGCGGGAGTCCTCCCCGACGAGCAGTACTTC.

This clone was recorded many times. V is TRBV29-1 and J is TRBJ1-2; D gene unclear. The CDR3 is 13 residues long. The V gene's germline CDR1 is SQVTM and CDR2 ANQGSEA. Trimming stripped 0 bases from V and 2 bases from J, with 7 bases between. The DNA of the CDR3 is TGCAGCGTTGAAGAGTCAACAAACTATGGCTACACCTTC. It is translated as CSVEESTNYGYTF.

The sample holds many counts of this clone. The chain couples TRBV12-3 or TRBV12-4 to TRBJ1-2; 11 bases are a match to TRBD1. V lost 6 bases, J lost 4 bases, and 7 bases stayed unmatched. The CDR3 is 15 residues long. CDR3 loop: CASSRGTGGGYGYTF. Here the CDR3 DNA reads TGTGCCAGCAGCCGGGGGACAGGGGGTGGCTATGGCTACACCTTC.

By sample fraction, this clone is medium-sized. The V gene is TRBV19, the J gene TRBJ1-4, with 7 bases that match TRBD1. Trimming cost V 4 bases and J 8 bases; bases outside gene matches: 7. Per germline, CDR1 LNHDA and CDR2 SQIVND (reference sequence). CDR3 length: 14 residues. The CDR3 DNA reads as TGTGCCAGTAGTAGGGGGACAGTCGAGGAAAAACTGTTTTTT. It encodes CASSRGTVEEKLFF.

At least ten counts were recorded for this clone. J is TRBJ2-3 and V is TRBV9; TRBD1 matches at 8 bases. V shed 3 bases, J shed 4 bases, and the junction held 7 bases outside the gene matches. The CDR3 is 15 residues long. The germline CDR1 and CDR2 sequences are SGDLS and YYNGEE. CDR3 DNA sequence: TGTGCCAGCAGCGCCTCGGACAGGGACGCAGATACGCAGTATTTT. Amino acids: CASSASDRDADTQYF. The entire variable domain, with the rest obtained from reference TRBV9 and TRBJ2-3, is as follows: DSGVTQTPKHLITATGQRVTLRCSPRSGDLSVYWYQQSLDQGLQFLIQYYNGEERAKGNILERFSAQQFPDLHSELNLSSLELGDSALYFCASSASDRDADTQYFGPGTRLTVL.

This clone was counted many times. The chain couples TRBV12-3 or TRBV12-4 to TRBJ1-4, with 7 bases fitting TRBD1. The CDR3 runs to 16 residues. V was clipped by 5 bases and J by 2 bases; unmatched bases: 8. The CDR3 is CASSPLQGTTNEKLFF. Here the CDR3 DNA reads TGTGCCAGCAGTCCACTACAGGGGACCACTAATGAAAAACTGTTTTTT.

This clone is medium-sized in the sample. The chain has TRBV6-2 or TRBV6-3 and TRBJ2-3; 12 positions agree with TRBD2. The CDR3 is 18 amino acids. V was pared by 0 bases and J by 3 bases, with 7 bases of the junction left unmatched. Germline V gives CDR1 MNHEY, CDR2 SVGEGT. Here the CDR3 reads CASSYSLLAGGGTDTQYF. CDR3 nucleotides: TGTGCCAGCAGTTACTCCCTTCTAGCGGGAGGGGGGACAGATACGCAGTATTTT.

The sample holds many counts of this clone. This chain uses TRBV24-1 with TRBJ2-5; 11 bases align to TRBD1. Per germline, CDR1 KGHDR and CDR2 SFDVKD. This CDR3 spans 16 amino acids. J was trimmed by 1 base and V by 4 bases; bases with no gene match: 4. The CDR3 DNA sequence: TGTGCCACCAGTGACCCTGGACAGGGGGCCCAAGAGACCCAGTACTTC. As protein: CATSDPGQGAQETQYF.

This clone was observed many times. The CDR3: CASSLGGPRVEEQYF. The CDR3 nucleotides read TGTGCCAGCAGCTTAGGAGGCCCCAGGGTGGAGGAGCAGTACTTC. The V call is TRBV7-2, the J call TRBJ2-7; TRBD1 is a possible D gene (5 bases). Germline assignment: CDR1 SGHTA and CDR2 FQGNSA. The V and J ends lost 1 base and 7 bases respectively, with 17 bases between them. The CDR3 sequence is 15 residues long.

This clone was recorded many times. The J gene is TRBJ2-7, the V gene TRBV27; possibly TRBD1 for D (6 bases). The CDR3 is made up of 16 amino acids. The V and J ends lost 2 bases and 0 bases respectively, with 14 bases between them. The germline V gene encodes CDR1 MNHEY and CDR2 SMNVEV (reference sequence). CDR3 loop: CASSLSQGTRSYEQYF. DNA for the CDR3: TGTGCCAGCAGTTTAAGTCAGGGGACGCGCTCCTACGAGCAGTACTTC.

The table lists this clone with many counts. CDR3 sequence (DNA): TGCGCCAGCAGCTTGGGCAGGGGCTATGGCTACACCTTC. Protein: CASSLGRGYGYTF. J is TRBJ1-2 and V is TRBV5-1; tentatively, D is TRBD1 (6 bases). Trimming took off 0 bases at V and 4 bases at J, with 7 bases between the two ends. This CDR3 region has 13 residues. Germline CDR1 and CDR2: SGHRS and YFSETQ.

In this sample, this clone turned up many times. The CDR3 DNA follows: TGTGCCAGCAGGACAAACCGAGGGGACACCGGGGAGCTGTTTTTT. This gives the protein CASRTNRGDTGELFF. This sequence joins TRBV6-1 and TRBJ2-2; D possibly uses TRBD1 or TRBD2 (5 bases each). Trimming took off 6 bases at V and 3 bases at J, with 14 bases between the two ends. This CDR3 has 15 residues. CDR1 MNHNS and CDR2 SASEGT come from the germline V gene.

Many counts were recorded for this clone. The chain is built from TRBV10-1 and TRBJ1-1; 7 bases are a match to TRBD1. Germline V gene lookup returns CDR1 WNHNN and CDR2 SYGVQD (reference sequence). Trimming took 4 bases from V and 0 from J; bases not matched to a gene: 5. The CDR3 is made up of 15 amino acids. Here the CDR3 reads CASSALDRVNTEAFF. The CDR3 DNA follows: TGCGCCAGCAGTGCGCTTGACAGGGTGAACACTGAAGCTTTCTTT.